This T cell receptor beta chain was sequenced during a study of immune evolution from preneoplasia to lung adenocarcinoma. Study conclusions and caveats: Clonality was highest in normal lung, lower in later-stage lesions apparently. Normal lung had the highest top T cell clone frequencies.

As concerns this clone: Its antigen remains unidentified.

Profiling relied on immunoSEQ multiplex PCR, and the TCRdb table lists in-frame clones only, not all of them. The sample holds approximately 9,000 clones, 79% seen once. Patient tissue came from resections in Japan or China, 2014–2017. H&E slides confirmed each diagnosis, reviewed by two pathologists independently. The germline gives CDR1 SGHTA, CDR2 FQGNSA. Germline trimming cut 4 bases from V and 2 bases from J; bases unmatched to any gene: 1. CDR3 size: 13 residues. The J gene is TRBJ1-2, the V gene TRBV7-2; 7 bases align to TRBD1. Sequencing was carried out using FFPE adjacent normal lung tissue. The sequence was collected from a person aged 60-80 years with lung adenocarcinoma. The CDR3 reads CASSSGQNYGYTF. For the CDR3, the DNA is TGTGCCAGCAGCTCGGGACAGAACTATGGCTACACCTTC.